The 14 T cell receptor beta chains presented below share a single source sample, sequenced in a study of blood T cell repertoires in COVID-19. Only in-frame clones appear in the TCRdb table, and some are missing; sequencing was by immunoSEQ multiplex PCR. The repertoire consists of about 250,000 clones, with 70% to 90% occurring once and the leading ten covering 5% to 7.5%. Sequencing was done on a sample of PBMCs or T cells enriched from blood (not recorded which). The source is a woman between 50 and 59 years old who had been exposed to COVID-19.

This clone was seen a few times. The chain carries TRBV7-2 and TRBJ2-7, with 13 bases aligning to TRBD2. Germline-derived CDR1 and CDR2 are SGHTA and FQGNSA. The ends lost 9 bases at V and 9 bases at J; junction bases unmatched: 8. The CDR3 length is 13 residues. The CDR3 coding sequence is TGTGCCAGTACGGGACTAGCGGGGTTAAGGCAGTACTTC. It specifies CASTGLAGLRQYF. The full variable domain, completed using reference TRBV7-2 and TRBJ2-7, is GAGVSQSPSNKVTEKGKDVELRCDPISGHTALYWYRQSLGQGLEFLIYFQGNSAPDKSGLPSDRFSAERTGGSVSTLTIQRTQQEDSAVYLCASTGLAGLRQYFGPGTRLTVT.

The rearrangement uses TRBV7-9 and TRBJ1-3; D ambiguous. Germline V CDR1 and CDR2: SEHNR, FQNEAQ (reference sequence). The CDR3 length is 16 residues. The V and J ends lost 1 base and 1 base respectively, with 11 bases between them. CDR3 sequence: CASSLGGSVSGNTIYF. In DNA, the CDR3 is TGTGCCAGCAGCTTAGGCGGCAGTGTATCTGGAAACACCATATATTTT. Supplemented by reference TRBV7-9 and TRBJ1-3, the full variable domain reads DTGVSQNPRHKITKRGQNVTFRCDPISEHNRLYWYRQTLGQGPEFLTYFQNEAQLEKSRLLSDRFSAERPKGSFSTLEIQRTEQGDSAMYLCASSLGGSVSGNTIYFGEGSWLTVV.

This chain joins TRBV10-2 and TRBJ2-7; 7 bases are a match to TRBD2. CDR3 size: 12 residues. Germline CDR1 and CDR2: WSHSY and SAAADI. V lost 6 bases, J lost 3 bases, and 2 bases stayed unmatched. DNA of the CDR3: TGCGCCAGCAGCGCTAGCGGCTACGAGCAGTACTTC. Residues: CASSASGYEQYF.

Regarding this clone: This sample also contains other DNA sequences that code for the same CDR3. This rearrangement joins TRBV27 to TRBJ1-2, with a tentative D call TRBD1 (5 bases). Germline V gives CDR1 MNHEY, CDR2 SMNVEV (reference sequence). The CDR3 is made up of 13 amino acids. With 2 bases removed from V and 5 bases from J, the gap between germline ends came to 9 bases. Here the CDR3 reads CASSLGQGYGYTF. CDR3 sequence (DNA): TGTGCCAGCAGTTTAGGGCAGGGATATGGCTACACCTTC.

The genes are TRBV18 and TRBJ1-2, with a weak D call TRBD1 (6 bases). Trimming left V 2 bases short and J 3 bases short, with 7 bases between. Per germline, CDR1 KGHSH and CDR2 LQKENI. CDR3 length: 13 residues. The CDR3 loop reads CASSPNRDYGYTF. CDR3 bases: TGTGCCAGCTCACCAAACAGGGACTATGGCTACACCTTC.

This chain uses TRBV5-1 with TRBJ1-1; 10 bases line up with TRBD1. CDR3 length: 16 amino acids. In germline, CDR1 is SGHRS, CDR2 YFSETQ. J lost 1 base, V lost 0 bases, and 3 bases had no gene match. The CDR3, as DNA: TGCGCCAGCAGCTTGGGGACAGGGGGATGGAACACTGAAGCTTTCTTT. It codes for CASSLGTGGWNTEAFF.

This chain joins TRBV5-1 and TRBJ2-3; D gene uncertain. CDR1 SGHRS and CDR2 YFSETQ come from the germline V gene. V shed 2 bases and J shed 4 bases, with 11 bases lying between them. The CDR3 contains 14 residues. CDR3 region: CASSLDAAADTQYF. The CDR3 DNA reads TGCGCCAGCAGCTTAGATGCGGCGGCAGATACGCAGTATTTT. The full variable domain, in which reference TRBV5-1 and TRBJ2-3 provide the parts outside the CDR3, is KAGVTQTPRYLIKTRGQQVTLSCSPISGHRSVSWYQQTPGQGLQFLFEYFSETQRNKGNFPGRFSGRQFSNSRSEMNVSTLELGDSALYLCASSLDAAADTQYFGPGTRLTVL.

V usage is TRBV11-3 and J usage is TRBJ2-3, with 14 bases lining up with TRBD2. This CDR3 is built from 17 residues. Germline loops: CDR1 SGHNT, CDR2 YENEEA. Trimming removed 4 bases from V and 3 bases from J; junction bases left unmatched: 6. The chain's CDR3 is CASSSGTSGGWTDTQYF. CDR3 bases: TGTGCCAGCAGCTCCGGGACTAGCGGGGGTTGGACAGATACGCAGTATTTT.

The rearrangement joins TRBV5-1 to TRBJ1-1; possible D gene TRBD1, 5 bases. Trimming stripped 1 base from V and 0 bases from J, with 10 bases between. CDR3 size: 15 residues. The V gene's germline CDR1 is SGHRS and CDR2 YFSETQ. The CDR3 spells CASSLNRFMNTEAFF. As DNA, the CDR3 is TGCGCCAGCAGCTTGAACAGGTTTATGAACACTGAAGCTTTCTTT.

A word on this clone: Distinct nucleotide sequences in the sample also encode this CDR3. The V gene is TRBV6-5, the J gene TRBJ1-1, with D hard to call. Germline V lookup: CDR1 MNHEY, CDR2 SVGAGI. The CDR3 runs to 13 residues. Trimming pared 0 bases from V and 2 bases from J, leaving 4 bases between. CDR3: CASSYSVNTEAFF. CDR3 nucleotides: TGTGCCAGCAGTTACTCCGTCAACACTGAAGCTTTCTTT.

The chain is built from TRBV6-4 and TRBJ1-6; unclear D gene. Germline V gene data show CDR1 as MRHNA and CDR2 as SNTAGT. Trimming left V 7 bases short and J 5 bases short, with 21 bases between. The CDR3 totals 17 residues. The CDR3 DNA reads TGTGCCAGCATTCTTGGACGGCGATGGAGGAATAATTCACCCCTCCACTTT. Its protein is CASILGRRWRNNSPLHF.

The genes are TRBV25-1 and TRBJ1-2, with a tentative D call TRBD1 (5 bases). The germline V gene has CDR1 MGHDK and CDR2 SYGVNS. Trimming removed 6 bases from V and 4 bases from J, with 12 bases in between. This CDR3 comprises 13 residues. The CDR3 coding sequence is TGTGCCAGCAGCCTGGGGCAGCCCTATGGCTACACCTTC. Protein sequence: CASSLGQPYGYTF.

The chain employs TRBV4-1 and TRBJ1-6, with a possible D match to TRBD1 (5 bases). Trimming cost V 0 bases and J 0 bases, with 9 bases left between them. The CDR3 totals 17 residues. CDR1 MGHRA and CDR2 YSYEKL come from the germline V gene. The CDR3 DNA sequence: TGCGCCAGCAGCCAAGAGGGGCGCTCCTCCTATAATTCACCCCTCCACTTT. Translated, it gives CASSQEGRSSYNSPLHF.

The V gene is TRBV11-2, the J gene TRBJ2-2, with unresolved D. CDR1 and CDR2 from the germline V gene are SGHAT and FQNNGV. This CDR3 has 13 residues. Deletions cut 1 base from V and 5 bases from J, with 5 bases between. The CDR3 is CASSLARTGELFF. CDR3 DNA sequence: TGTGCCAGCAGCTTAGCGCGTACCGGGGAGCTGTTTTTT.